This TCR beta chain derives from a study of neurological immune-mediated disorders. Notes on the study in general: Sharing of CDR3 amino acid sequences among expanded clones across subjects was absent, suggesting private repertoires in all groups. One related-CDR3 cluster, which may be a signature, held the repertoires of 18 of 34 multiple sclerosis patients after phylogenetic grouping.

Libraries from sorted cells each used around 1 million CD4+ or CD8+ T cells. Comment on this clonotype: Its antigen is not identified.

Synthesis of cDNA was performed by 5'RACE using 10-nucleotide random UMIs. Using its own MiXCR run on the 5' RACE reads, TCRdb lists one record per CDR3 protein. The data contain about 48,000 distinct CDR3 sequences, approximately 6.2% of them singletons. The CDR3 contains 14 residues. Germline CDR1 and CDR2: SNHLY and FYNNEI. The J segment lost 4 bases and the V segment lost 4 bases, leaving 6 bases of the junction unmatched. The sequencing sample was made of CD4+ T cells from blood. The rearrangement uses TRBV2 and TRBJ1-1, with 7 bases matching TRBD1. The clonotype was recovered from a woman aged 18 to 35 with multiple sclerosis. CDR3 sequence (DNA): TGTGCCAGCAGTGTTCAGGGGGGGCCCACTGAAGCTTTCTTT. It yields the protein CASSVQGGPTEAFF.